Following are 21 T cell receptor beta chains from one sample sequenced in a study of shared clonotypes between healthy human individuals. Repertoires were generated with immunoSEQ multiplex PCR, while TCRdb's copy carries only in-frame clones and drops some. The sample records roughly 1 million clones, 75% to 80% being singletons. Sample: memory CD4+ T cells from PBMCs. Stated subset: CD45RA-negative fraction. These receptors were obtained from a young man in good health. Some clones in this sample may be carry-over from other donors' samples.

This sequence joins TRBV6-6 and TRBJ2-4; the match to TRBD1 covers 7 bases. Germline-derived CDR1 and CDR2 are MNHNY and SVGAGI (reference sequence). J gave up 2 bases and V 5 bases, and 6 bases lay outside the gene matches. This CDR3 contains 15 residues. CDR3 loop: CASSNPTGTKNIQYF. CDR3 bases: TGTGCCAGCAGTAACCCGACAGGGACCAAAAACATTCAGTACTTC.

The chain combines TRBV10-3 with TRBJ2-1, with TRBD1 matching 9 bases. V gave up 6 bases and J gave up 7 bases; unmatched junction bases: 10. The CDR3 length is 15 residues. Germline V gene lookup returns CDR1 ENHRY and CDR2 SYGVKD. The DNA of the CDR3 is TGTGCCATCAGCCCTCCGGGACAGGGCCGTAATGAGCAGTTCTTC. It codes for CAISPPGQGRNEQFF.

This sequence joins TRBV5-4 and TRBJ2-5; D possibly corresponds to TRBD2 (5 bases). Germline-derived CDR1 and CDR2 are SGHNT and YYREEE (reference sequence). The V and J ends lost 3 bases and 1 base respectively, with 7 bases between them. CDR3 length: 13 amino acids. The CDR3 is CASSSAGQETQYF. As DNA, the CDR3 is TGTGCCAGCAGCTCGGCGGGCCAAGAGACCCAGTACTTC.

This clone has more than one count but fewer than ten. The gene calls are TRBV2 and TRBJ2-1, with D perhaps matching TRBD1 (5 bases). The CDR3 totals 15 residues. Deletions cut 1 base from V and 5 bases from J, with 12 bases between. In germline, CDR1 is SNHLY, CDR2 FYNNEI. CDR3 amino acids: CASSEGARANNEQFF. The CDR3 DNA is TGTGCCAGCAGTGAAGGGGCCAGGGCAAACAATGAGCAGTTCTTC.

The V gene is TRBV7-2, the J gene TRBJ1-2; TRBD1 matches 7 bases. The CDR3 is 15 residues long. J gave up 4 bases and V 3 bases, and 8 bases lay outside the gene matches. Germline values: CDR1 SGHTA, CDR2 FQGNSA. CDR3 sequence (DNA): TGTGCCAGCAGCTTGTACCCAGGGGGGAGCTATGGCTACACCTTC. Its translation is CASSLYPGGSYGYTF.

The chain recombines TRBV4-2 with TRBJ2-3, with D possibly matching TRBD2 (6 bases). Trimming took 4 bases from V and 2 from J, leaving 13 bases between them. Per the germline V gene, CDR1 is LGHNA and CDR2 is YNFKEQ. The CDR3 extends over 15 amino acids. CDR3: CASSLGGPSTDTQYF. The CDR3 DNA reads as TGTGCCAGCAGCCTAGGAGGGCCGTCCACAGATACGCAGTATTTT.

The chain links TRBV2 to TRBJ2-7; tentative D call: TRBD1 (5 bases). Germline V gene data show CDR1 as SNHLY and CDR2 as FYNNEI. Trimming took 6 bases from V and 0 from J, leaving 12 bases between them. This CDR3 comprises 14 residues. The CDR3 DNA reads as TGTGCCAGCAGGGGGCGCCGAACCTCCTACGAGCAGTACTTC. The encoded protein is CASRGRRTSYEQYF.

The chain links TRBV5-1 to TRBJ1-4; D remains unclear. Germline CDR1 and CDR2: SGHRS and YFSETQ. This CDR3 contains 15 residues. The ends were cut back, 5 bases at V and 0 bases at J, with 11 bases in the middle. CDR3 in amino acids: CASSFQVATNEKLFF. CDR3 in DNA: TGCGCCAGCAGTTTCCAAGTTGCAACTAATGAAAAACTGTTTTTT.

This clone has only one observation. The chain has TRBV5-1 and TRBJ2-5; D may be TRBD1 or TRBD2 (5 bases each). The germline CDR1 and CDR2 sequences are SGHRS and YFSETQ. There are 13 residues in the CDR3. V dropped 3 bases and J dropped 4 bases, with 10 bases sitting between them. The CDR3 is CASSSRGSETQYF. As DNA, the CDR3 is TGCGCCAGCAGCTCCCGGGGCTCAGAGACCCAGTACTTC.

This chain joins TRBV11-2 and TRBJ2-5, with 10 positions matching TRBD2. The V gene end was trimmed by 6 bases and the J gene end by 5 bases; junction bases not matched to a gene: 0. CDR1 is SGHAT, CDR2 FQNNGV, per germline. The CDR3 sequence is 12 residues long. The CDR3 bases are TGTGCCAGCAGTAGCGGGGGGGAGACCCAGTACTTC. This codes for CASSSGGETQYF.

The V call is TRBV6-5, the J call TRBJ2-7, with TRBD2 matching 13 bases. This CDR3 has 15 residues. The germline CDR1 and CDR2 sequences are MNHEY and SVGAGI. Trimming took 6 bases from V and 6 from J; bases not matched to a gene: 8. This CDR3 is CASSNGLAGVREQYF. CDR3 DNA: TGTGCCAGCAGCAACGGACTAGCGGGAGTTCGCGAGCAGTACTTC.

The V call is TRBV10-3, the J call TRBJ2-2, with 7 bases lining up with TRBD1. V lost 1 base, J lost 5 bases, and 7 bases stayed unmatched. Germline loops: CDR1 ENHRY, CDR2 SYGVKD. The CDR3 is 16 amino acids. CDR3 sequence (DNA): TGTGCCATCAGTGAGTTAACAGGGGATGCGACCGGGGAGCTGTTTTTT. Translation: CAISELTGDATGELFF.

The J gene is TRBJ2-1, the V gene TRBV9; 10 nucleotides match TRBD2. The CDR3 is made up of 16 amino acids. V lost 2 bases, J lost 4 bases, and 6 bases stayed unmatched. Germline V gives CDR1 SGDLS, CDR2 YYNGEE. CDR3: CASSVLPSGGYNEQFF. The CDR3 coding sequence is TGTGCCAGCAGCGTTCTCCCTAGCGGGGGTTACAATGAGCAGTTCTTC.

This chain links TRBV11-2 with TRBJ2-7, with 7 bases that match TRBD2. Trimming took 3 bases from V and 5 from J; bases not matched to a gene: 10. Germline V gene lookup returns CDR1 SGHAT and CDR2 FQNNGV. The CDR3 has 15 amino acids. This CDR3 reads CASSFTGGLRHEQYF. For the CDR3, the DNA is TGTGCCAGCAGCTTTACGGGAGGCCTCCGACACGAGCAGTACTTC. Combining the CDR3 with reference TRBV11-2 and TRBJ2-7 gives the whole variable domain EAGVAQSPRYKIIEKRQSVAFWCNPISGHATLYWYQQILGQGPKLLIQFQNNGVVDDSQLPKDRFSAERLKGVDSTLKIQPAKLEDSAVYLCASSFTGGLRHEQYFGPGTRLTVT.

A few counts support this clone. This chain links TRBV27 with TRBJ2-1; 12 bases match TRBD2. V lost 2 bases and J lost 10; bases outside the gene matches: 15. This CDR3 has 18 residues. Germline V gene lookup returns CDR1 MNHEY and CDR2 SMNVEV (reference sequence). The CDR3 loop reads CASSLPTFSLAGGGEQFF. The CDR3 DNA reads TGTGCCAGCAGTTTACCAACTTTTTCGCTAGCGGGAGGGGGGGAGCAGTTCTTC.

The chain recombines TRBV5-1 with TRBJ2-5; either TRBD1 or TRBD2 may fit D (5 bases each). The CDR3 extends over 16 amino acids. V lost 0 bases to trimming and J lost 5 bases, with 17 bases between them. CDR1 SGHRS and CDR2 YFSETQ come from the germline V gene. This CDR3 is CASSLGLLREGETQYF. The CDR3 DNA is TGCGCCAGCAGCTTGGGCTTGTTACGCGAGGGGGAGACCCAGTACTTC.

To note about this clone: Other DNA sequences in the same sample also yield this CDR3. The V call is TRBV7-3, the J call TRBJ2-2, with D unresolved. Looked up from germline, CDR1 is SGHTA and CDR2 is FQGTGA. This CDR3 spans 12 amino acids. V was clipped by 2 bases and J by 6 bases, with 4 bases between them. DNA for the CDR3: TGTGCCAGCAGCTTATCCCCCGGGGAGCTGTTTTTT. Protein product: CASSLSPGELFF.

The CDR3 is CASSSKASGDYEQYF. CDR3 nucleotide sequence: TGTGCCAGCAGCTCCAAGGCTAGCGGAGACTACGAGCAGTACTTC. The chain joins TRBV5-4 to TRBJ2-7; 7 bases align to TRBD2. Germline loops: CDR1 SGHNT, CDR2 YYREEE (reference sequence). Unmatched junction bases numbered 9, after V lost 3 bases and J lost 3 bases. The CDR3 totals 15 residues.

The chain recombines TRBV18 with TRBJ2-1, with a weak D call TRBD1 (6 bases). Germline V gene data show CDR1 as KGHSH and CDR2 as LQKENI. The CDR3 is 16 amino acids. Trimming took 3 bases from V and 3 from J, leaving 15 bases between them. CDR3 sequence reads: CASSPGQLGNYNEQFF. CDR3 nucleotide sequence: TGTGCCAGCTCACCTGGACAGTTGGGGAACTACAATGAGCAGTTCTTC.

The V and J genes are TRBV14 and TRBJ2-7, with D unresolved. The CDR3 runs to 11 residues. CDR1 is SGHDN and CDR2 is FVKESK in the germline V gene. Trimming left V 4 bases short and J 3 bases short, with 4 bases between. The CDR3 loop reads CASSLHYEQYF. The CDR3 region has the DNA TGTGCCAGCAGCCTTCACTACGAGCAGTACTTC.

The chain uses TRBV5-1 and TRBJ2-1, with 9 bases that match TRBD2. Per germline, CDR1 SGHRS and CDR2 YFSETQ. This CDR3 has 15 amino acids. The V segment lost 0 bases and the J segment 10 bases; nucleotides outside the gene matches: 8. The chain's CDR3 is CASSLVVAGVREQFF. The CDR3 nucleotides are TGCGCCAGCAGCTTGGTGGTAGCGGGAGTTAGGGAGCAGTTCTTC.